Below are 9 T cell receptor beta chains sequenced from a single sample in a study of T cell clusters in autoimmune cytopenias. TRB was amplified from around 250 ng of peripheral blood genomic DNA per sample. One tube held mixed TRB-A and TRB-B primer pools for touch-down PCR. No DNA is given; TCRdb re-called the multiplex PCR reads and lists each CDR3 protein once. Seen in this sample are fewer than 7,000 distinct CDR3 sequences; the ten most common clones hold less than 70%. This sample also appeared in a second study, on T cell repertoires in aging, cancer and after chemotherapy.

Sequencing was performed on peripheral blood. Receptors were obtained from a human donor in good health.

This chain uses TRBV5-3 with TRBJ2-7. TRBV5-3 is flagged as an ORF with uncertain function. The CDR3 sequence is 15 residues long. The CDR3 sequence is CARSLRKTSAYEQYF.

J is TRBJ2-7 and V is TRBV12-3 or TRBV12-4; TCRdb picks TRBD1, but there is no DNA to check that call. The CDR3 totals 13 residues. This chain's CDR3 is CASSFSGRDEQYF.

The rearrangement uses TRBV5-4 and TRBJ2-5; without DNA, the TCRdb call of TRBD1 cannot be checked. CDR1 and CDR2 (germline): SGHNT, YYREEE (reference sequence). The CDR3 is made up of 15 amino acids. The CDR3 sequence is CASSQKQGPQETQYF.

V and J are TRBV27 and TRBJ2-3; TCRdb's assignment of TRBD2 cannot be checked, as there is no DNA. The germline V gene encodes CDR1 MNHEY and CDR2 SMNVEV (reference sequence). This CDR3 is built from 15 residues. The CDR3 sequence is CASSPLAGGTDTQYF.

J is TRBJ1-2 and V is TRBV19. Germline CDR1 is LNHDA and CDR2 is SQIVND (reference sequence). There are 15 residues in the CDR3. The CDR3 loop reads CASSIHEERGRGYTF. Using reference TRBV19 and TRBJ1-2 for the parts outside the CDR3, the full variable domain is DGGITQSPKYLFRKEGQNVTLSCEQNLNHDAMYWYRQDPGQGLRLIYYSQIVNDFQKGDIAEGYSVSREKKESFPLTVTSAQKNPTAFYLCASSIHEERGRGYTFGSGTRLTVV.

The chain carries TRBV6-1 and TRBJ2-1; TCRdb proposes TRBD2, but this gene call is untestable without DNA. The CDR3 has 16 residues. Germline lookup yields CDR1 MNHNS and CDR2 SASEGT. The CDR3 is CASSESPAGVGDEQFF.

The CDR3 spells CSVEAGRAEAFF. This chain uses TRBV29-1 with TRBJ1-1; without DNA, the TCRdb call of TRBD1 cannot be checked. This CDR3 is built from 12 residues. From germline, CDR1 is SQVTM and CDR2 ANQGSEA. The full variable domain, its missing parts supplied by reference TRBV29-1 and TRBJ1-1, is SAVISQKPSRDICQRGTSLTIQCQVDSQVTMMFWYRQQPGQSLTLIATANQGSEATYESGFVIDKFPISRPNLTFSTLTVSNMSPEDSSIYLCSVEAGRAEAFFGQGTRLTVV.

The chain couples TRBV18 to TRBJ2-5; TCRdb's D call, TRBD1, is unchecked because there is no DNA. The length of the CDR3 is 17 residues. Looked up from germline, CDR1 is KGHSH and CDR2 is LQKENI. CDR3 sequence: CASSPLGAGTYQETQYF.

V and J are TRBV5-4 and TRBJ1-5; the TCRdb D gene call, TRBD1, has no DNA to confirm it. This CDR3 region has 14 residues. The germline V gene encodes CDR1 SGHNT and CDR2 YYREEE (reference sequence). This chain's CDR3 is CASSSHGTTQPQHF. The variable domain in full, with the rest retrieved from reference TRBV5-4 and TRBJ1-5, is ETGVTQSPTHLIKTRGQQVTLRCSSQSGHNTVSWYQQALGQGPQFIFQYYREEENGRGNFPPRFSGLQFPNYSSELNVNALELDDSALYLCASSSHGTTQPQHFGDGTRLSIL.